The 22 T cell receptor beta chains below all came from one sample that was sequenced in a study of T cell responses to AZD1222 COVID-19 vaccine. Libraries were prepared by immunoSEQ multiplex PCR; TCRdb keeps only in-frame clonotypes and omits some of them. This sample has roughly 77,000 clones, with 92% found just once. Sequencing used peripheral blood, obtained 28 days after the second AZD1222 dose. The receptors derive from an adult who received the AZD1222 COVID-19 vaccine.

The rearrangement links TRBV28 to TRBJ1-5, with D unclear. The length of the CDR3 is 13 residues. V gave up 6 bases and J gave up 3 bases, with 9 bases separating them. Germline V gene sequence: CDR1 MDHEN, CDR2 SYDVKM. CDR3 in amino acids: CASRWISNQPQHF. The CDR3 DNA sequence: TGTGCCAGCAGGTGGATTTCCAATCAGCCCCAGCATTTT.

V usage is TRBV30 and J usage is TRBJ1-5; tentative D call: TRBD1 (6 bases). Deletions cut 2 bases from V and 2 bases from J, with 13 bases between. Germline V gene lookup returns CDR1 GTSNPN and CDR2 SVGIG (reference sequence). The CDR3 is 15 residues long. DNA of the CDR3: TGTGCCTGGAGTCGGGGGCAGGCGGGCAATCAGCCCCAGCATTTT. Translating gives CAWSRGQAGNQPQHF.

This rearrangement joins TRBV28 to TRBJ2-7, with 10 bases that match TRBD2. CDR3 length equals 14 residues. V trimming: 5 bases; J trimming: 2 bases; junction bases outside the gene matches: 3. Germline V gives CDR1 MDHEN, CDR2 SYDVKM. DNA for the CDR3: TGTGCCAGCAGTGCCACTAGCGGGACCTACGAGCAGTACTTC. This sequence encodes CASSATSGTYEQYF.

CDR3 nucleotides: TGTGCCAGCAGCCCCGACACCGGCGAGAAACTGTTTTTT. It specifies CASSPDTGEKLFF. J is TRBJ1-4 and V is TRBV3-1 (or the pseudogene TRBV3-2); D unresolved. The CDR3 runs 13 residues. CDR1 is LGHDT and CDR2 is YNNKEL in the germline V gene (reference sequence). V was cut by 4 bases and J by 11 bases, with 14 bases left in between.

The chain is built from TRBV9 and TRBJ2-7; the D is unclear. The CDR3 covers 11 residues. Germline assignment: CDR1 SGDLS and CDR2 YYNGEE. V lost 4 bases and J 6 bases, leaving 8 bases between the germline ends. The CDR3: CASSHHPEQYF. For the CDR3, the DNA is TGTGCCAGCAGCCATCACCCCGAGCAGTACTTC.

The chain uses TRBV29-1 and TRBJ1-1; D is unclear. The CDR3 totals 11 residues. The germline V and J ends were trimmed by 3 bases and 1 base, with 3 bases remaining between them. Germline CDR1 and CDR2: SQVTM and ANQGSEA. The CDR3 DNA is TGCAGCGTTGATTGGAACACTGAAGCTTTCTTT. Translating it yields CSVDWNTEAFF.

V and J are TRBV28 and TRBJ1-5; TRBD1 agrees at 7 bases. Germline CDR1 is MDHEN and CDR2 is SYDVKM. V lost 4 bases to trimming and J lost 6 bases; unmatched junction nucleotides: 6. The CDR3 loop spans 14 amino acids. CDR3 sequence reads: CASSWDSKSQPQHF. In nucleotides, the CDR3 is TGTGCCAGCAGTTGGGACAGTAAGAGTCAGCCCCAGCATTTT. The whole variable domain, filled in from reference TRBV28 and TRBJ1-5, reads DVKVTQSSRYLVKRTGEKVFLECVQDMDHENMFWYRQDPGLGLRLIYFSYDVKMKEKGDIPEGYSVSREKKERFSLILESASTNQTSMYLCASSWDSKSQPQHFGDGTRLSIL.

The chain combines TRBV7-2 with TRBJ2-7; the D call may be TRBD1 or TRBD2 (5 bases each). CDR3 size: 12 residues. The V end lost 7 bases, the J end lost 6 bases, and 13 bases lay between the germline ends. From germline, CDR1 is SGHTA and CDR2 FQGNSA. The CDR3 DNA reads as TGTGCCAGCACCCGGGGCGAGGCCGAGCAGTACTTC. Translation: CASTRGEAEQYF. Supplemented by reference TRBV7-2 and TRBJ2-7, the full variable domain reads GAGVSQSPSNKVTEKGKDVELRCDPISGHTALYWYRQSLGQGLEFLIYFQGNSAPDKSGLPSDRFSAERTGGSVSTLTIQRTQQEDSAVYLCASTRGEAEQYFGPGTRLTVT.

The CDR3 nucleotides are TGTGCCAGCAGTTTAGGGGACCAACTCGAGCAGTACTTC. It translates to CASSLGDQLEQYF. The chain links TRBV12-3 or TRBV12-4 to TRBJ2-7; D may be TRBD1 or TRBD2 (5 bases each). This CDR3 region has 13 residues. Between the trimmed V and J ends, which lost 1 base and 6 bases, there was a span of 10 bases.

The CDR3, as DNA: TGTGCCACGATGTCCGCGGCTAATGAAAAACTGTTTTTT. Its translation is CATMSAANEKLFF. This chain uses TRBV10-3 with TRBJ1-4; D is undetermined. Trimming cost V 10 bases and J 3 bases, with 12 bases left between them. The CDR3 consists of 13 residues. Germline CDR1 ENHRY, CDR2 SYGVKD.

DNA of the CDR3: TGTGCCAGCAGAGGCAATGAGCAGTTCTTC. It codes for CASRGNEQFF. V gene TRBV12-3 or TRBV12-4 combines with J gene TRBJ2-1, with no clear D. The CDR3 is 10 amino acids. V gave up 6 bases and J gave up 6 bases, with 3 bases separating them.

J is TRBJ2-3 and V is TRBV18; the D is unclear. Trimming stripped 4 bases from V and 0 bases from J, with 8 bases between. The length of the CDR3 is 14 residues. Germline CDR1 and CDR2: KGHSH and LQKENI. CDR3 loop: CASSQAPSTDTQYF. The CDR3 DNA follows: TGTGCCAGCTCACAAGCGCCTAGCACAGATACGCAGTATTTT.

The V and J genes are TRBV9 and TRBJ1-2; D unclear. Germline CDR1 and CDR2: SGDLS and YYNGEE. V gave up 0 bases and J gave up 4 bases, with 16 bases separating them. The CDR3 has 16 residues. The CDR3 sequence: CASSVVPAGVGYGYTF. The CDR3 region has the DNA TGTGCCAGCAGCGTAGTGCCCGCCGGGGTCGGCTATGGCTACACCTTC.

The chain uses TRBV27 and TRBJ2-1; D is undetermined. V was trimmed by 5 bases and J by 0 bases, leaving 5 bases between them. Germline CDR1 is MNHEY and CDR2 is SMNVEV (reference sequence). This CDR3 has 13 amino acids. This CDR3 is CASSRPSYNEQFF. For the CDR3, the DNA is TGTGCCAGCAGTAGGCCCTCCTACAATGAGCAGTTCTTC.

This clone came up a few times. The rearrangement joins TRBV5-1 to TRBJ2-7; D remains unclear. Germline lookup yields CDR1 SGHRS and CDR2 YFSETQ. CDR3 length: 13 amino acids. Trimming stripped 1 base from V and 4 bases from J, with 9 bases between. The CDR3 DNA reads as TGCGCCAGCAGCTTGCAGACAAAATACGAGCAGTACTTC. Encoded protein: CASSLQTKYEQYF.

The rearrangement joins TRBV25-1 to TRBJ1-2; D is ambiguous. CDR1 and CDR2 (germline): MGHDK, SYGVNS. The germline V and J ends were trimmed by 2 bases and 2 bases, with 9 bases remaining between them. CDR3 length: 14 residues. CDR3 protein: CASSERGRNYGYTF. CDR3 sequence (DNA): TGTGCCAGCAGTGAAAGAGGGCGAAACTATGGCTACACCTTC.

This clone was observed once. This sequence joins TRBV30 and TRBJ1-2; D not resolved. V was trimmed by 0 bases and J by 0 bases, leaving 14 bases between them. Per the germline V gene, CDR1 is GTSNPN and CDR2 is SVGIG (reference sequence). This CDR3 region has 16 residues. CDR3: CAWSVFSTQTNYGYTF. The DNA of the CDR3 is TGTGCCTGGAGTGTATTTTCGACCCAAACTAACTATGGCTACACCTTC.

V gene TRBV5-5 combines with J gene TRBJ2-7, with a tentative D call TRBD2 (5 bases). Looked up from germline, CDR1 is SGHKS and CDR2 is YYEKEE (reference sequence). The CDR3 extends over 12 amino acids. Trimming removed 2 bases from V and 12 bases from J, with 15 bases in between. The CDR3 here is CASSFGQPEGYF. In DNA, the CDR3 is TGTGCCAGCAGCTTCGGGCAGCCCGAGGGGTACTTC. The whole variable domain, remainder taken from reference TRBV5-5 and TRBJ2-7, is DAGVTQSPTHLIKTRGQQVTLRCSPISGHKSVSWYQQVLGQGPQFIFQYYEKEERGRGNFPDRFSARQFPNYSSELNVNALLLGDSALYLCASSFGQPEGYFGPGTRLTVT.

A single count supports this clone. J is TRBJ1-1 and V is TRBV9, with 7 positions matching TRBD1. This CDR3 has 15 amino acids. CDR1 SGDLS and CDR2 YYNGEE come from the germline V gene. With 4 bases clipped from V and 5 bases from J, the junction kept 11 bases outside the gene matches. The CDR3 bases are TGTGCCAGCAGCACTTTTACAGGGGATTCGACTGAAGCTTTCTTT. Translated, it gives CASSTFTGDSTEAFF.

The rearrangement uses TRBV5-1 and TRBJ1-4; D unresolved. The CDR3 has 17 residues. V gave up 0 bases and J gave up 0 bases, with 12 bases separating them. The germline V gene encodes CDR1 SGHRS and CDR2 YFSETQ. The chain's CDR3 is CASSLAAGAATNEKLFF. The CDR3 DNA reads TGCGCCAGCAGCTTGGCTGCGGGAGCTGCAACTAATGAAAAACTGTTTTTT.

This clone was seen only once. The chain recombines TRBV10-1 with TRBJ1-2, with a weak D call TRBD1 (6 bases). Per the germline V gene, CDR1 is WNHNN and CDR2 is SYGVQD (reference sequence). The germline V and J ends were trimmed by 0 bases and 7 bases, with 6 bases remaining between them. CDR3 length equals 12 residues. This chain's CDR3 is CASSESDSGYTF. CDR3 sequence (DNA): TGCGCCAGCAGTGAGTCGGACAGTGGCTACACCTTC.

The V gene is TRBV29-1, the J gene TRBJ1-1; 7 nucleotides match TRBD1. Germline CDR1 and CDR2: SQVTM and ANQGSEA. V shed 4 bases, J shed 5 bases, and the junction held 7 bases outside the gene matches. The CDR3 is 13 residues long. Here the CDR3 DNA reads TGCAGCGTTGGAATGAGACAGGGTACTGAAGCTTTCTTT. Protein: CSVGMRQGTEAFF.